This T cell receptor (beta chain) was recorded in a study of control samples from healthy donors and cancer patients. Germline lookup yields CDR1 ENHRY and CDR2 SYGVKD. V shed 5 bases, J shed 4 bases, and the junction held 7 bases outside the gene matches. CDR3 length: 16 residues. TCRdb's copy holds only in-frame clones and misses some; the assay was immunoSEQ multiplex PCR. Of approximately 10,000 clones in the sample, approximately 91% were seen once. The V and J genes are TRBV10-3 and TRBJ2-3, with 12 nucleotides matching TRBD2. Source material: PBMCs. This receptor was identified in a man aged 60 to 75 with colorectal cancer. The CDR3 loop is CAISIGLAGIADTQYF. The CDR3 DNA follows: TGTGCCATCAGTATCGGACTAGCGGGGATAGCAGATACGCAGTATTTT.